These T cell receptor beta chains were read from a single sample in a study of PD-1 blockade in classical Hodgkin lymphoma. Produced via immunoSEQ multiplex PCR; TCRdb's table is partial and in-frame only. The data contain 30,000 to 35,000 clones, 80% to 95% of them singletons. The sample in question was CD4+ T cells from blood, obtained at baseline. Receptors were obtained from a human donor with classical Hodgkin lymphoma. The CDR3 runs from the conserved cysteine through the conserved F or W. Fields, in order: D gene, J gene, clone size, V gene, CDR3 protein, CDR3 DNA. A D gene is named only where the DNA matches it firmly. Rows give clone size only sometimes, using once, few, many, or a class for an expanded clone.

D: -; J: TRBJ2-3; size: -; V: TRBV12-5; CDR3: CASGILSPEYF; DNA: TGTGCTAGTGGTATCCTTTCACCCGAGTATTTT
D: TRBD1; J: TRBJ1-5; size: once; V: TRBV19; CDR3: CASSSRLGQGGNQPQHF; DNA: TGTGCCAGTAGTAGTCGACTCGGACAGGGGGGGAATCAGCCCCAGCATTTT
D: TRBD2; J: TRBJ2-7; size: -; V: TRBV6-5; CDR3: CASSLSGRALEQYF; DNA: TGTGCCAGCAGTCTTAGCGGGAGGGCCCTCGAGCAGTACTTC
D: TRBD1; J: TRBJ2-1; size: -; V: TRBV10-1; CDR3: CASGTGQPGNEQFF; DNA: TGCGCCAGCGGTACGGGACAGCCTGGGAATGAGCAGTTCTTC
D: -; J: TRBJ1-4; size: -; V: TRBV6-5; CDR3: CASRSTGSVKLFF; DNA: TGTGCCAGCAGATCGACGGGCTCCGTGAAACTGTTTTTT
D: -; J: TRBJ2-2; size: -; V: TRBV9; CDR3: CASSVEVRPAGPTTGELFF; DNA: TGTGCCAGCAGCGTAGAGGTGAGGCCCGCCGGCCCCACCACCGGGGAGCTGTTTTTT
D: -; J: TRBJ2-1; size: once; V: TRBV2; CDR3: CARSGQGSYNEQFF; DNA: TGTGCCCGTTCGGGGCAGGGCTCCTACAATGAGCAGTTCTTC
D: TRBD2; J: TRBJ2-7; size: -; V: TRBV5-4; CDR3: CASSSPSSGRAYEQYF; DNA: TGTGCCAGCAGCTCCCCCTCGAGCGGGAGAGCGTACGAGCAGTACTTC
D: TRBD1; J: TRBJ2-2; size: -; V: TRBV11-3; CDR3: CASSLETGGLPGELFF; DNA: TGTGCCAGCAGCTTAGAGACAGGGGGTCTTCCCGGGGAGCTGTTTTTT
D: -; J: TRBJ2-5; size: -; V: TRBV5-6; CDR3: CASSLPNQQGQTQYF; DNA: TGTGCCAGCAGCTTGCCGAACCAACAGGGACAGACCCAGTACTTC
D: TRBD1; J: TRBJ1-3; size: -; V: TRBV6-1; CDR3: CASSEATGTGGLRDTIYF; DNA: TGTGCCAGCAGTGAAGCGACGGGGACAGGGGGCCTCAGAGACACCATATATTTT
D: TRBD1; J: TRBJ1-1; size: few; V: TRBV10-3; CDR3: CAIRGTGLTEAFF; DNA: TGTGCCATCAGGGGGACAGGGTTAACTGAAGCTTTCTTT
D: -; J: TRBJ1-2; size: -; V: TRBV19; CDR3: CASSIRFHRVPNYGYTF; DNA: TGTGCCAGTAGTATACGTTTTCACAGGGTTCCTAACTATGGCTACACCTTC
D: TRBD1; J: TRBJ1-2; size: -; V: TRBV30; CDR3: CAWSGRDRGYGYTF; DNA: TGTGCCTGGAGTGGGCGGGACAGGGGCTATGGCTACACCTTC